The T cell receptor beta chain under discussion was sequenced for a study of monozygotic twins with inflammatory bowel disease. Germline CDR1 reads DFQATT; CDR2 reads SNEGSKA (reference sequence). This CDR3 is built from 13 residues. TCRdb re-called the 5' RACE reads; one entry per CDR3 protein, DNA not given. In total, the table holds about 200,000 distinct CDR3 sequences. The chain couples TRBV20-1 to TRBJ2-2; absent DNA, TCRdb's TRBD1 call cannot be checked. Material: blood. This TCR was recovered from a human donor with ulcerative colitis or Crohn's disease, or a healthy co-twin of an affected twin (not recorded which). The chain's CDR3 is CRGGRGHTGELFF.